This T cell receptor beta chain is drawn from a study of cytomegalovirus exposure and HLA in healthy donors. On the study more broadly: Membership in the Caucasian-associated ancestry cluster was found for 75% to 85% of 300 to 400 genotyped donors.

Participants comprised healthy donors of bone marrow. As regards this clone: Its cognate antigen is unknown.

This CDR3 spans 17 amino acids. Trimming removed 1 base at V and 0 bases at J, with 13 bases between. The germline CDR1 and CDR2 sequences are MDHEN and SYDVKM. The study ran its PCR with 60 Vbeta and 13 Jbeta primers. Sequencing used immunoSEQ multiplex PCR; TCRdb keeps in-frame clones, though not all of them. The sample consists of roughly 170,000 clones, 84% of them appearing once. Study-wide findings and caveats: Sequencing likely produced, as an artifact, a cluster of highly shared sequence variants.

The TCR comes from a man aged 18 to 29 in good health and CMV-seronegative. Sample: PBMCs. J is TRBJ1-3 and V is TRBV28, with D perhaps TRBD1 (5 bases). DNA for the CDR3: TGTGCCAGCAGTTTATCTAGCGCGAGGGGCTCTGGAAACACCATATATTTT. The encoded protein is CASSLSSARGSGNTIYF.